The 14 T cell receptor beta chains in this list originate from one sample, sequenced in a study of T-cell reconstitution after alpha-beta-depleted transplantation in children. Preparation of the TCRbeta library was carried out with unique molecular identifiers. TCRdb reprocessed the PCR reads with MiXCR, giving one entry per CDR3 protein. The sample consists of about 170,000 distinct CDR3 sequences, over 8.5% of them appearing once. This specimen consisted of PBMCs, obtained before TCRalphabeta/CD19-depleted stem cell transplant. These TCRs come from a boy younger than 10 with acute myeloid leukemia, due to receive a stem cell transplant.

The sample holds many counts of this clonotype. V usage is TRBV20-1 and J usage is TRBJ2-7; 10 bases line up with TRBD2. Germline CDR1 DFQATT, CDR2 SNEGSKA (reference sequence). V dropped 0 bases and J dropped 4; count of bases not matched to a gene: 3. The CDR3 is 14 amino acids. The CDR3 is CSAREPSGSYEQYF. The DNA for the CDR3 is TGCAGTGCTAGAGAACCTAGCGGGAGTTACGAGCAGTACTTC.

To note about this clonotype: One base away lies a much larger clone, so this may be a sequencing read error. The chain uses TRBV18 and TRBJ1-2; possible D gene TRBD1, 5 bases. The CDR3 length is 15 residues. The germline V gene encodes CDR1 KGHSH and CDR2 LQKENI. Trimming removed 0 bases at V and 1 base at J, with 9 bases between. The CDR3, as DNA: TGTGCCAGCTCACCACCCGAACAGGTTAACTATGGCTACACCTTC. Translated: CASSPPEQVNYGYTF.

This clonotype was recorded at least ten times. The chain uses TRBV12-3 or TRBV12-4 and TRBJ1-2; D unresolved. This CDR3 is 13 amino acids long. The germline V and J ends were trimmed by 6 bases and 4 bases, with 12 bases remaining between them. CDR3 in DNA: TGTGCCAGCAGCCCCGACGGGATCTATGGCTACACCTTC. Its protein product is CASSPDGIYGYTF.

This clonotype turned up a few times. The genes are TRBV20-1 and TRBJ2-3; tentatively, D is TRBD1 (6 bases). This CDR3 has 13 amino acids. Germline V CDR1 and CDR2: DFQATT, SNEGSKA (reference sequence). V shed 3 bases and J shed 1 base, with 8 bases lying between them. The CDR3 here is CSASWGRTDTQYF. The CDR3 nucleotides are TGCAGTGCTAGTTGGGGGCGCACAGATACGCAGTATTTT.

Many counts were recorded for this clonotype. This chain joins TRBV14 and TRBJ2-7; 7 bases fit TRBD2. This CDR3 has 16 amino acids. V was pared by 4 bases and J by 2 bases, with 11 bases of the junction left unmatched. Germline lookup yields CDR1 SGHDN and CDR2 FVKESK. In DNA form, the CDR3 reads TGTGCCAGCAGCCCAATCTGGGGAGGGCGGGCCTACGAGCAGTACTTC. As protein: CASSPIWGGRAYEQYF. Together with reference TRBV14 and TRBJ2-7, the CDR3 gives the full variable domain: EAGVTQFPSHSVIEKGQTVTLRCDPISGHDNLYWYRRVMGKEIKFLLHFVKESKQDESGMPNNRFLAERTGGTYSTLKVQPAELEDSGVYFCASSPIWGGRAYEQYFGPGTRLTVT.

The table lists this clonotype with a count of one. V gene TRBV6-1 combines with J gene TRBJ2-5, with D tentatively TRBD2 (5 bases). The CDR3 covers 13 residues. Trimming took 8 bases from V and 3 from J, leaving 13 bases between them. Germline V gives CDR1 MNHNS, CDR2 SASEGT. This chain's CDR3 is CASLEGLEETQYF. As DNA, the CDR3 is TGTGCCAGCCTTGAGGGTCTCGAAGAGACCCAGTACTTC.

At least ten counts were recorded for this clonotype. This chain uses TRBV13 with TRBJ1-2, with D possibly matching TRBD1 (6 bases). This CDR3 comprises 14 residues. V dropped 4 bases and J dropped 4 bases, with 13 bases sitting between them. The germline V gene encodes CDR1 PRHDT and CDR2 FYEKMQ (reference sequence). The CDR3 nucleotides are TGTGCCAGCAGCTCGGGGGCGCTGGGCTATGGCTACACCTTC. Translated, it gives CASSSGALGYGYTF.

This clonotype was observed at least ten times. As DNA, the CDR3 is TGCAGTGCTAAGGGGACAGACAGATACGAGCAGTACTTC. Residues: CSAKGTDRYEQYF. This chain connects TRBV20-1 to TRBJ2-7; TRBD1 matches 7 bases. Losses at the gene ends were 4 bases for V and 4 bases for J; bases not matched to a gene: 7. Germline CDR1 reads DFQATT; CDR2 reads SNEGSKA (reference sequence). The CDR3 spans 13 residues.

This clonotype appeared a few times. The chain joins TRBV19 to TRBJ1-2; D may be TRBD1 (5 bases). The length of the CDR3 is 14 residues. V was cut by 5 bases and J by 3 bases, with 13 bases left in between. Germline V lookup: CDR1 LNHDA, CDR2 SQIVND (reference sequence). CDR3 residues: CASSVGRGHYGYTF. The CDR3 region has the DNA TGTGCCAGTAGTGTCGGGCGGGGCCACTATGGCTACACCTTC.

This clonotype was counted at least ten times. The chain is built from TRBV5-1 and TRBJ1-1; D might be TRBD1 (6 bases). The CDR3 length is 15 residues. Trimming took off 7 bases at V and 4 bases at J, with 20 bases between the two ends. Germline-derived CDR1 and CDR2 are SGHRS and YFSETQ. The CDR3 bases are TGCGCCAGCTCCGACGTAGGCGGAGGGGGCACTGAAGCTTTCTTT. As protein: CASSDVGGGGTEAFF.

In this sample, this clonotype turned up once. The genes are TRBV10-3 and TRBJ2-5, with D maybe TRBD1 (5 bases). V was clipped by 9 bases and J by 8 bases, with 19 bases between them. Per germline, CDR1 ENHRY and CDR2 SYGVKD. This CDR3 has 13 amino acids. This CDR3 reads CAMGPGLAGTQYF. The DNA of the CDR3 is TGTGCCATGGGCCCAGGGCTCGCCGGCACCCAGTACTTC.

This clonotype has ten or more counts. The chain has TRBV5-1 and TRBJ2-7, with D perhaps TRBD1 (5 bases). CDR1 and CDR2 (germline): SGHRS, YFSETQ. The germline V and J ends were trimmed by 0 bases and 0 bases, with 13 bases remaining between them. There are 16 residues in the CDR3. DNA of the CDR3: TGCGCCAGCAGCTTGGAATTAGGACATTACTCCTACGAGCAGTACTTC. Protein: CASSLELGHYSYEQYF.

Comment on this clonotype: A much more abundant neighbour one base away suggests this may be a read error. The rearrangement joins TRBV3-1 to TRBJ1-5; D unresolved. The CDR3 contains 14 residues. The germline V gene has CDR1 LGHDT and CDR2 YNNKEL (reference sequence). CDR3 sequence (DNA): TGTGCCAGCAGCCAAGTGAATAGCAATCAGCCCCAGCCTTTT. It specifies CASSQVNSNQPQPF.

At least ten counts were recorded for this clonotype. Here the CDR3 reads CSVAEGGFTEAFF. CDR3 in DNA: TGCAGCGTTGCGGAAGGGGGCTTCACTGAAGCTTTCTTT. The chain joins TRBV29-1 to TRBJ1-1; 7 bases fit TRBD1. After removal of 4 bases from V and 4 bases from J, the junction contained 6 bases not matched to a gene. CDR3 size: 13 residues. The germline gives CDR1 SQVTM, CDR2 ANQGSEA. The full variable domain, in which reference TRBV29-1 and TRBJ1-1 provide the parts outside the CDR3, is SAVISQKPSRDICQRGTSLTIQCQVDSQVTMMFWYRQQPGQSLTLIATANQGSEATYESGFVIDKFPISRPNLTFSTLTVSNMSPEDSSIYLCSVAEGGFTEAFFGQGTRLTVV.